The rows below give T cell receptor beta chains drawn from one sample of a study of T-cell memory formation after mild COVID-19. Each CDR3 protein is one row after TCRdb ran MiXCR on the 5' RACE reads. This repertoire shows about 340,000 distinct CDR3 sequences, 10% to 15% found once; its top ten account for roughly 23%. Sample: PBMCs or a T cell subset sorted from them (not recorded which). The receptors derive from a man between 18 and 35 years old who had mild COVID-19 (a few samples of this study predate the infection). Cell type and time point are not known. CDR3s include the opening cysteine and the closing phenylalanine or tryptophan. Not all rows give a size; the values are once, few, many and, for expanded clones, a class.

V gene	J gene	clone size	CDR3 protein
TRBV11-3	TRBJ2-7	.	CASSPGTSGVGEQYF
TRBV11-2	TRBJ2-5	.	CASSLRRGEETQYF
TRBV20-1	TRBJ1-6	few	CSARDNRLGALHF
TRBV28	TRBJ2-1	.	CASSFSHSYNEQFF
TRBV11-2	TRBJ2-7	.	CASLAGQGSYEQYF
TRBV4-1	TRBJ2-5	many	CASSLTGEQTQYF
TRBV6-1	TRBJ1-1	.	CASSEIRRVNTEAFF
TRBV6-4	TRBJ2-3	.	CASSDQGTDTQYF
TRBV7-9	TRBJ1-4	.	CASSLGTGGSTNEKLFF
TRBV10-3	TRBJ2-1	.	CAISERESYNEQFF
TRBV5-1	TRBJ2-7	.	CASSGTLGTVQEQYF
TRBV6-2/TRBV6-3	TRBJ2-3	few	CASSGDPGLAGADTQYF
TRBV11-2	TRBJ1-1	.	CASSPRWTGGRTEAFF
TRBV6-5	TRBJ1-2	.	CASSHRTGEGYTF
TRBV29-1	TRBJ1-4	few	CSVNRGANEKLFF
TRBV12-3/TRBV12-4	TRBJ2-7	many	CASSPGVSLPYEQYF
TRBV9	TRBJ2-3	.	CASSFNPLAVTDTQYF
TRBV5-1	TRBJ2-3	many	CASSLGGGPTGTQYF
TRBV11-2	TRBJ1-2	few	CASSEPPGAYGYTF
TRBV7-2	TRBJ2-3	.	CASSLRGSADTQYF
TRBV20-1	TRBJ2-1	few	CSATDRVTYEQFF
TRBV27	TRBJ2-3	few	CASRQLSSTDTQYF
TRBV4-1	TRBJ2-7	few	CASSQVRDSSYEQYF
TRBV4-1	TRBJ2-5	few	CASSQRRQGSSEETQYF
TRBV12-3/TRBV12-4	TRBJ2-1	few	CASRGTGFDEQFF
TRBV7-3	TRBJ2-1	.	CASGDSNEQFF
TRBV20-1	TRBJ2-1	few	CSARVSAGGSYNEQFF
TRBV13	TRBJ2-1	.	CASSEALVVDSEQFF
TRBV29-1	TRBJ2-7	few	CSVESGGGYEQYF
TRBV12-3/TRBV12-4	TRBJ2-2	many	CASSFSSVNTGELFF
TRBV7-3	TRBJ1-1	.	CASSLGLLAEAFF
TRBV7-2	TRBJ1-2	.	CASNFGRIPYGYTF
TRBV4-1	TRBJ2-7	few	CASSQVPGQASYEQYF
TRBV21-1	TRBJ2-1	.	CASSTKDILDSYNEQFF
TRBV3-1	TRBJ1-6	.	CASSQLQGDSPLHF
TRBV12-3/TRBV12-4	TRBJ1-1	many	CASSRDRTEAFF
TRBV6-2/TRBV6-3	TRBJ2-2	few	CASGEVNTGELFF
TRBV4-3	TRBJ2-7	few	CASSPERFAYEQYF
TRBV12-3/TRBV12-4	TRBJ2-3	few	CASRATGDTDTQYF
TRBV6-6	TRBJ2-7	few	CASSYGPPWGAHLYEQYF
TRBV2	TRBJ2-5	.	CASTKIAGQETQYF
TRBV5-6	TRBJ2-2	few	CASGLVIGELFF
TRBV29-1	TRBJ2-7	.	CSVEEGDSLSYEQYF
TRBV24-1	TRBJ2-2	many	CATISRTGELFF
TRBV7-8	TRBJ2-4	many	CASSPQTGSVDIQYF
TRBV4-1	TRBJ2-1	.	CASSHLLAGGPGEQFF
TRBV18	TRBJ1-2	.	CASSTPDSPQDGYTF
TRBV7-9	TRBJ2-7	few	CASSGSFGASSYEQYF
TRBV11-2	TRBJ1-1	.	CASSPYIVNTEAFF
TRBV5-1	TRBJ2-2	.	CASSLRPNDRDNTGELFF
TRBV7-2	TRBJ2-1	few	CASSWGTSGGAYNEQFF
TRBV20-1	TRBJ1-6	.	CSAGGGASSPLHF
TRBV4-2	TRBJ1-4	few	CASSQSPGQGTEKLFF
TRBV7-2	TRBJ2-5	many	CASSIQGQALQETQYF
TRBV2	TRBJ1-5	.	CASRIENQPQHF